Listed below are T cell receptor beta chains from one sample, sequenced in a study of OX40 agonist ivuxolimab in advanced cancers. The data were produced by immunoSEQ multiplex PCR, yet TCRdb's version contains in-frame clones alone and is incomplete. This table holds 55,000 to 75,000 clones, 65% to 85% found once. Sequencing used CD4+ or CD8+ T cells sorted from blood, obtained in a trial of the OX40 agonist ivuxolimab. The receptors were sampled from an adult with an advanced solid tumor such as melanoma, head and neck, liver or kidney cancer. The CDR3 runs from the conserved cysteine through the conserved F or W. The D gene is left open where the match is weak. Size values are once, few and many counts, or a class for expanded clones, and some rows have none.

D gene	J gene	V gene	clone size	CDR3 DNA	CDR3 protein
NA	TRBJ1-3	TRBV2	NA	TGTGCCAGCAGTGGTGCAGTCCCGTCTGGAAACACCATATATTTT	CASSGAVPSGNTIYF
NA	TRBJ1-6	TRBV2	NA	TGTGGCTCAGGGATTGAAAGTAGTTCTTCACCCCTCCACTTT	CGSGIESSSSPLHF
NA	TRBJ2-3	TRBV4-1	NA	TGCGCCAGCAGCCAAATCCGCAACTCCGGGGGCGGCGTCGATACGCAGTATTTT	CASSQIRNSGGGVDTQYF
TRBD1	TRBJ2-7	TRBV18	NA	TGTGCCAGCTCACCACAGACAGGGGCGGCCCGCGAGCAGTACTTC	CASSPQTGAAREQYF
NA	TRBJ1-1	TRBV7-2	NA	TGTGCCAGCAGCTTAGTTTTGGGGGCCACTGAAGCTTTCTTT	CASSLVLGATEAFF
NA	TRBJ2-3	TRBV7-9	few	TGTGCCAGCAGCTTAGCCGAGGGCACGCAGTATTTT	CASSLAEGTQYF
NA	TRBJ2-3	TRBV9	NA	TGTGCCAGCAGCCAAGGACAAACTACGCAGTATTTT	CASSQGQTTQYF
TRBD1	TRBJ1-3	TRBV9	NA	TGTGCCAGCAGCGGCGACAGGGGTAAAAACACCATATATTTT	CASSGDRGKNTIYF
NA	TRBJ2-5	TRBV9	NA	TGTGCCAGCAGCGTAGGTGGGGAAGAGACCCAGTACTTC	CASSVGGEETQYF
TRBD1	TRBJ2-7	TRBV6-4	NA	TGTGCCAGCAGGGGCCGGGACAGGGGCCCCTACGAGCAGTACTTC	CASRGRDRGPYEQYF
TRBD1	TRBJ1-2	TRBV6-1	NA	TGTGCCAGCAGTGGGACAGGGAGGATCGCCTTC	CASSGTGRIAF
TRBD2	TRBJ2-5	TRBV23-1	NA	TGCGCCAGCTGGCTAGCGGGAGGTAAAGAGACCCAGTACTTC	CASWLAGGKETQYF
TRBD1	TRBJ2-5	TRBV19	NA	TGTGCCAGTAGTTCCCCTGGACAGGGACAAGAGACCCAGTACTTC	CASSSPGQGQETQYF
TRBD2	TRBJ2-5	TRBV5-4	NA	TGTGCCAGCAGCTTGGCTGAGGGACTAGCGGGAGGCGAAGAGACCCAGTACTTC	CASSLAEGLAGGEETQYF
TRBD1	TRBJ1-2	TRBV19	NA	TGTGCCAGTAGTGTGACTACAGGGGACGGCTATGGCTACACCTTC	CASSVTTGDGYGYTF
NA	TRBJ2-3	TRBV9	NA	TGTGCCAGCAGCGTCGACTCCGGAGAGGCAGATACGCAGTATTTT	CASSVDSGEADTQYF
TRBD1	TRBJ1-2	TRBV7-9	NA	TGTGCCAGCAGCTTAGCTCGGGACAGGCCTAACTATGGCTACACCTTC	CASSLARDRPNYGYTF
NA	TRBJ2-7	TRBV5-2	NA	TGTGCCAGCAGCTTGGAACCAGGGGGTGATGGCTACGAGCAGTACTTC	CASSLEPGGDGYEQYF
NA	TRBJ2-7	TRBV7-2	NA	TGTGCCAGCAGCTTAGATCAAAGGGACGAGCAGTACTTC	CASSLDQRDEQYF
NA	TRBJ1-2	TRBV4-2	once	TGTGCCAGCAGCCATCCTTGGCCAGGGAACTATGGCTACACCTTC	CASSHPWPGNYGYTF
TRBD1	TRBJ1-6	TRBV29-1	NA	TGCAGCGTTTCGGAGGGGGCAGGGGCACCCCTCCACTTT	CSVSEGAGAPLHF
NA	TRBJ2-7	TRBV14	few	TGTGCCAGCAGCCAAGACCCAGGGTTCGACGAGCAGTACTTC	CASSQDPGFDEQYF
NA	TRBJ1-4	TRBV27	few	TGTGCCAGCAAAAAATCGCGCAGGAGGGCTTCAACTAATGAAAAACTGTTTTTT	CASKKSRRRASTNEKLFF
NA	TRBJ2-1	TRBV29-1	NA	TGCAGCGTGGGGAAGACAGACTACAATGAGCAGTTCTTC	CSVGKTDYNEQFF